This T cell receptor beta chain was sequenced for a study of CD8 T cells in ankylosing spondylitis. Study-level points and caveats: In ankylosing spondylitis patients, matched synovial fluid reportedly showed significant enrichment of disease-linked clones. What appeared characteristic of ankylosing spondylitis blood was a TCR beta motif of eight highly homologous variants.

This clonotype was observed many times. Antigen: not known. TCRdb analysed the 5' RACE reads with MiXCR anew, one entry per CDR3 protein. The table includes more than 400,000 distinct CDR3 sequences, under 5.5% detected once. CDR1 and CDR2 from the germline V gene are SEHNR and FQNEAQ (reference sequence). The CDR3 loop spans 15 amino acids. Trimming shortened V by 3 bases and J by 1 base, and 11 bases separated the two germline ends. The source is a male donor with ankylosing spondylitis. Sequencing was performed on blood, either unsorted or a sorted T cell fraction (not recorded which). The V and J genes are TRBV7-9 and TRBJ2-3, with D perhaps TRBD1 (6 bases). The CDR3 reads CASSFSGDRTDTQYF. For the CDR3, the DNA is TGTGCCAGCAGCTTCTCAGGGGACCGCACAGATACGCAGTATTTT.